This TCR beta chain was retrieved from a study of CD8+ T cells in alopecia areata listed by TCRdb under 2018. About the investigation overall: Treated patients were enrolled in an open-label pilot trial of oral tofacitinib at 5 to 10 mg twice daily for moderate-to-severe alopecia areata. Patients received tofacitinib for 6 to 18 months and were then followed off drug for 6 months to check for delayed response and recurrence. High-throughput TCRbeta sequencing was used to examine T cell clonal expansion in alopecia areata in both the C3H/HeJ mouse model and human patients. Human TCRbeta sequencing covered scalp tissue and sorted CD4+ and CD8+ peripheral blood T cells from patchy and totalis/universalis alopecia areata patients and healthy controls. Biopsies were taken from tofacitinib-treated patients at baseline and again at 4 and 24 weeks into treatment, and several of those patients also had a later scalp biopsy. Clonality in the scalp was compared among normal scalp (n=4), patchy alopecia areata scalp (n=8), and alopecia totalis/universalis scalp (n=8). RNA was extracted with the PAXgene miRNA kit for fixed scalp, the miRNeasy kit for PBMCs, and the RNeasy kit for mouse skin. Amplification of TCRbeta CDR3 regions was done by immunoSEQ multiplex PCR using 35 Vbeta forward primers and 13 Jbeta reverse primers. Overall study results and their limits: Higher clonality and more expanded CD8+ clones were observed in lesional scalp than in normal scalp, particularly in alopecia totalis/universalis, a finding suggestive of antigenic drive. Shared TCR sequences between patients were less evident than in mice, which may be partly attributable to HLA diversity in the patient population. Unlike mouse skin, where gammadelta T cells dominate, normal human skin contains resident alphabeta T cells that get sequenced too, which complicates analysis of the scalp TCR repertoire.

The library was generated by the immunoSEQ multiplex PCR assay. RNA was extracted from all samples and reverse transcribed into cDNA as template for TCR sequencing. SuperScript III was used to make first-strand cDNA, primed with a 2:1 mix of oligo-dT and random hexamers. A synthetic immune receptor repertoire was used to measure amplification bias, and any remaining bias was corrected computationally. The source study handled its data this way. Raw reads were preprocessed to remove errors, and CDR3 was defined by IMGT conventions from the conserved cysteine to phenylalanine. Clonality was calculated as 1 minus Shannon entropy normalized by log2 of the number of productive unique TCRs. Whether each scalp clone was CD4 or CD8 was inferred by checking scalp TCRbeta sequences against the CD4 and CD8 repertoires from sorted blood. TCRdb provides this immuneACCESS table in a form limited to in-frame rearrangements. Some clones are lacking; in checked studies, under half of them reflect an unresolved V gene, and why the rest are absent is not known. V, J and clone size derive from that table, while D and trimming were established from the DNA sequence. The sample profile shows over 100,000 clones; around 49% of them were found once. The ten largest clonotypes hold 18% of the sample.

The time point label for this specimen denotes: baseline before oral tofacitinib. Peripheral blood and lesional scalp punch biopsies were obtained from patients with alopecia areata. PBMCs were isolated by density centrifugation and stained for CD3, CD4 and CD8, and CD4+ and CD8+ T cells were sorted on a FACSAria. Note on this clone: The antigen it recognizes is unknown. No per-base quality is available; no much larger clone lies one base away.

CDR1 and CDR2 were assigned from the germline V gene as KGHSH and LQKENI. V is pruned by 0 bases and J by 2 bases, leaving 7 bases of the junction without a gene match. Spanning cysteine to phenylalanine, the CDR3 consists of 16 amino acids. Only CDR3 DNA remains: 48 bases, in frame from the first base. This clonotype was sampled from a human donor with alopecia areata. The V and J segments used are TRBV18 and TRBJ2-7; 7 central bases correspond to TRBD1. Sample: CD8+ T cells sorted from blood, taken at week 0. CDR3 reads: CASSPPPGQSAYEQYF. In nucleotide form, the sequence is TGTGCCAGCTCACCACCTCCGGGACAGTCAGCCTACGAGCAGTACTTC.